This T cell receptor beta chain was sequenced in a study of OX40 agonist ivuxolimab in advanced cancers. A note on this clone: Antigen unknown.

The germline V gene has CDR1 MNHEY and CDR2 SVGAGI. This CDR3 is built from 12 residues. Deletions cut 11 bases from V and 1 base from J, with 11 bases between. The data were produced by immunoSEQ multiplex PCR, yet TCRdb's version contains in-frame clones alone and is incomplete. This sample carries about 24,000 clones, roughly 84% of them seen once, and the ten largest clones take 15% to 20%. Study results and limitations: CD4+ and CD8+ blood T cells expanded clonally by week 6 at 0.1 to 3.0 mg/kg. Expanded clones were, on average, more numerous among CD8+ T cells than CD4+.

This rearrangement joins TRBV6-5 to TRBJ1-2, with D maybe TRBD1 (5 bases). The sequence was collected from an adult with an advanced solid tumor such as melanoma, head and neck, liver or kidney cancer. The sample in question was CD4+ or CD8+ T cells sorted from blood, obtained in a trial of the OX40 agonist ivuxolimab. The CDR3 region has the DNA TGTGCCGCGCACAGGAGTAACTATGGCTACACCTTC. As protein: CAAHRSNYGYTF.